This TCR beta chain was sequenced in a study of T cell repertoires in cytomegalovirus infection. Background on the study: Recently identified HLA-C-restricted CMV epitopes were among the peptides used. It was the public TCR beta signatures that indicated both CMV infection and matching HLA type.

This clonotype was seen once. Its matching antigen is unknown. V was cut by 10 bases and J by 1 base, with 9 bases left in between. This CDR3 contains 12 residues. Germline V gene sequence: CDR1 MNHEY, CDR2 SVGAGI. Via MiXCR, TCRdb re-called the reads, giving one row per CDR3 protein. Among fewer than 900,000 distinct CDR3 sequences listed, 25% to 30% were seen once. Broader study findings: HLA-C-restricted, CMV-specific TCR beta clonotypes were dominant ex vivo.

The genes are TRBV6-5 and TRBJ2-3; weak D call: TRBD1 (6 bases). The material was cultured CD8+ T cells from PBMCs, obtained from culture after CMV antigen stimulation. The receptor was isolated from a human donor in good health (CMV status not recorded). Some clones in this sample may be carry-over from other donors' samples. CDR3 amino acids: CATRQGTDTQYF. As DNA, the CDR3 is TGTGCCACCCGACAGGGCACAGATACGCAGTATTTT.